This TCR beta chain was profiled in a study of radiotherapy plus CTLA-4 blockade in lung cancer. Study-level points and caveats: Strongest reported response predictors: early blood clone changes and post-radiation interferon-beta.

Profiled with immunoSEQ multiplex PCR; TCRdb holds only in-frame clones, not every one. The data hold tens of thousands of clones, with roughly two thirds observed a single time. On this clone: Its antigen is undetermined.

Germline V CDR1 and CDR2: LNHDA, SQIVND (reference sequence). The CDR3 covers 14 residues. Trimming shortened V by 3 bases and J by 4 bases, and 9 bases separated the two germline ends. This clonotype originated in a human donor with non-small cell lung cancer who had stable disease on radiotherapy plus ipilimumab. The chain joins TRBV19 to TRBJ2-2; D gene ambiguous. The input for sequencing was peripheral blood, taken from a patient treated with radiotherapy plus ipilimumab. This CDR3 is CASSIGRGTGELFF. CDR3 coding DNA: TGTGCCAGTAGTATTGGCCGCGGCACCGGGGAGCTGTTTTTT.